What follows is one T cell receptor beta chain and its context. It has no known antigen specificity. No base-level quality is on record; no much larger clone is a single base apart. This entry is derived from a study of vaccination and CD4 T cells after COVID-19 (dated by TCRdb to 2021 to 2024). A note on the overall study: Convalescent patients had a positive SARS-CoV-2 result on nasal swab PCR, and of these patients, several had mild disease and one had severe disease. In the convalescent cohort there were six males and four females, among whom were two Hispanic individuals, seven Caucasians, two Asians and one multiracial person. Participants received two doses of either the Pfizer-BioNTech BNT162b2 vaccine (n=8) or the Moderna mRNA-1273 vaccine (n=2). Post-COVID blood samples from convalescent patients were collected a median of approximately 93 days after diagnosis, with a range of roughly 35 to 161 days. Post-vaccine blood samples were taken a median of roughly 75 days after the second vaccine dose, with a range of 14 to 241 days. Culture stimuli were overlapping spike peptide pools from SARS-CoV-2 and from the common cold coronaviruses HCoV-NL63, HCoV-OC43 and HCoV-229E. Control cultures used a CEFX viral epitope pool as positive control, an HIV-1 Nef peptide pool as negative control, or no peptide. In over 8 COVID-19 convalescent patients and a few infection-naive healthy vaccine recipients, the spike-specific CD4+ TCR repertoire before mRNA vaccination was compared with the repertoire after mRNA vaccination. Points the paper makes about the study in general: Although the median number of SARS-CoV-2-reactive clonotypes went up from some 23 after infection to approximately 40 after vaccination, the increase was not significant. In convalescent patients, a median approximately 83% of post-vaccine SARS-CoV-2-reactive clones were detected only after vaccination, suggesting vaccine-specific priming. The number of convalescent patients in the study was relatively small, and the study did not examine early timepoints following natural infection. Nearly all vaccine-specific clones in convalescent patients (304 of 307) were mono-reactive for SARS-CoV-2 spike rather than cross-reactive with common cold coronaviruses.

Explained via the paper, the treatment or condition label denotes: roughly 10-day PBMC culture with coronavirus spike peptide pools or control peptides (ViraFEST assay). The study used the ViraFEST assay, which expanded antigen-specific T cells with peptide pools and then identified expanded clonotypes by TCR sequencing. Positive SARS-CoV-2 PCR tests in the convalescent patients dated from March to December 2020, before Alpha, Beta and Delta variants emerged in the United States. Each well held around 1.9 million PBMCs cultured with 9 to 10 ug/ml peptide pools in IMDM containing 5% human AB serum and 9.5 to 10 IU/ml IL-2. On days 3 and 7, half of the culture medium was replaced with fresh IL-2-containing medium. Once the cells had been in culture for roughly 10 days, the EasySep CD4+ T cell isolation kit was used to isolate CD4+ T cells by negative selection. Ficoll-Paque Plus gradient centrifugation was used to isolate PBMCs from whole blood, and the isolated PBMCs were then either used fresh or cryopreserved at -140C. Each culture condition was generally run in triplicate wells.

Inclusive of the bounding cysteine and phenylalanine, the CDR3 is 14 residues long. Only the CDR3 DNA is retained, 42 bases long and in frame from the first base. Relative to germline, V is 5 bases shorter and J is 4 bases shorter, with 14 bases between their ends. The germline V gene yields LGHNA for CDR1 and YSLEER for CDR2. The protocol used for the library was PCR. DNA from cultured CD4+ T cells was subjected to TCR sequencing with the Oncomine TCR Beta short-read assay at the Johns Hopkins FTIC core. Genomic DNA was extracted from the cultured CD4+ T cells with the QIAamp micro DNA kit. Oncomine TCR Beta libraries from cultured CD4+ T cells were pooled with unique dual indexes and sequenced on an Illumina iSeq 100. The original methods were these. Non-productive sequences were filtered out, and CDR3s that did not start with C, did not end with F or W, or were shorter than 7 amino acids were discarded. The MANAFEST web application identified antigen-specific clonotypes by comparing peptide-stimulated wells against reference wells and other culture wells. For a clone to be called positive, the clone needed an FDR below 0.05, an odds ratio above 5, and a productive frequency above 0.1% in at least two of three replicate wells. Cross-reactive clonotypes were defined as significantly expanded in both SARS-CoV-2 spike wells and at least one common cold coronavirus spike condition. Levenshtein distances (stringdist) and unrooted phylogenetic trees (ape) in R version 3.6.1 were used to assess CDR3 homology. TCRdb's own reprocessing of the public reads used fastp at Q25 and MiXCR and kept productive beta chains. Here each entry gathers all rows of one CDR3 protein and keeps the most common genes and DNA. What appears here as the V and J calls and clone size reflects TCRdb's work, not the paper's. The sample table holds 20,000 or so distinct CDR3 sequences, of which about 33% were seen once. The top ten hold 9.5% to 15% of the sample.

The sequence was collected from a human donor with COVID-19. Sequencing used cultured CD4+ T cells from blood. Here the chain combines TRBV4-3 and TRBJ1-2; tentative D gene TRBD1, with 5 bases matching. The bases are TGCGCCAGCAGCTCTGAAACAGGTTTCTATGGCTACACCTTC. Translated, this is CASSSETGFYGYTF.